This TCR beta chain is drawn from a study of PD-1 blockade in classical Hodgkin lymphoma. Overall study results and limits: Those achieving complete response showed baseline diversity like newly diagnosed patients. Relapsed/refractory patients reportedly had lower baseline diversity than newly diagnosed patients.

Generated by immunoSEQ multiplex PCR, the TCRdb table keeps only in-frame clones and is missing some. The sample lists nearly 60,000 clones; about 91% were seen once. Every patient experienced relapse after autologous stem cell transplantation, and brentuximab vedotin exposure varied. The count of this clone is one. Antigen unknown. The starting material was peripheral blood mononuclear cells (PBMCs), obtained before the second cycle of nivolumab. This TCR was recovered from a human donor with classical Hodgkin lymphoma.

CDR3 residues: CASSQGAGGPSNEQFF. The CDR3 DNA reads TGTGCCAGCAGCCAAGGAGCGGGAGGGCCCAGCAATGAGCAGTTCTTC. The J gene is TRBJ2-1, the V gene TRBV4-2; 10 bases align to TRBD2. CDR3 length: 16 residues. Germline V lookup: CDR1 LGHNA, CDR2 YNFKEQ. The junction had 6 bases not matched to a gene; V was cut back by 1 base and J by 6 bases.